The TCR beta chain under discussion was sequenced for a study of blood T cells in healthy people across ages. Study findings and constraints: TCR beta diversity tracked closely with naive T cell percentage.

This CDR3 is built from 13 residues. V lost 2 bases to trimming and J lost 4 bases; unmatched junction nucleotides: 2. The germline CDR1 and CDR2 sequences are MNHEY and SVGEGT. A second 7 to 11 cycle PCR used barcoded and J-beta primers. A tag from a template-switch adaptor with 12 random nucleotides marked each cDNA molecule. One entry per CDR3 protein results from TCRdb running MiXCR on the 5' RACE reads. The table includes roughly 1.4 million distinct CDR3 sequences, around 59% detected once. The sample holds a few counts of this clonotype. Its target is unknown. Sample: blood. The gene calls are TRBV6-2 or TRBV6-3 and TRBJ2-7; TRBD1 aligns across 7 bases. The clonotype originates from a man between 18 and 29 years old in good health. In DNA form, the CDR3 reads TGTGCCAGCAGTTACGGGGACAGATACGAGCAGTACTTC. Its protein product is CASSYGDRYEQYF.